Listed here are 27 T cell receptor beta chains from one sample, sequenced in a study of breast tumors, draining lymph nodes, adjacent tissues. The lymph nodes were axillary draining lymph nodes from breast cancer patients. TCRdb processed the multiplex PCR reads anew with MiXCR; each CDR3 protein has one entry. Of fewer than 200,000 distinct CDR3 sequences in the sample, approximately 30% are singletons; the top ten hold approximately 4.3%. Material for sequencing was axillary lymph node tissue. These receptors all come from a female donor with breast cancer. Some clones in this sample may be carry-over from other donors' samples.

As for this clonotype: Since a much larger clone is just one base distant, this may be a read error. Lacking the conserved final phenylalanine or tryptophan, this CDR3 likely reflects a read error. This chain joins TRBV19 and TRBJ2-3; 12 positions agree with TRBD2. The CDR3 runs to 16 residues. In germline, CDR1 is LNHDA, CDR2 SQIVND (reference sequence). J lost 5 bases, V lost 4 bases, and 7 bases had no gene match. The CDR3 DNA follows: TGTGCCAGTAGTACAACCCGGACTAGCGGGGTAGATACGCAGTATTCT. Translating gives CASSTTRTSGVDTQYS.

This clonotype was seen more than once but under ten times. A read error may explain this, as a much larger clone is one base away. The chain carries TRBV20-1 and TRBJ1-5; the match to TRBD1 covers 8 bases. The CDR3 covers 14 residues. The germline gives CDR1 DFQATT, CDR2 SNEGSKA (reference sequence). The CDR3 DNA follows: TGCAGTGCTCAGGGGGCTATAAGCAATCCGCCCCAGCATTTT. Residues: CSAQGAISNPPQHF.

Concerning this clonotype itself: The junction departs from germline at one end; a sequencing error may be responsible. DNA of the CDR3: TGTGCCAGCAGATTGGCTGGGACTAGCGGGAGGCCAGATCCGCAGTATTTT. It yields the protein CASRLAGTSGRPDPQYF. The chain has TRBV7-9 and TRBJ2-3, with TRBD2 matching over 15 bases. Germline lookup yields CDR1 SEHNR and CDR2 FQNEAQ (reference sequence). The CDR3 is 17 amino acids.

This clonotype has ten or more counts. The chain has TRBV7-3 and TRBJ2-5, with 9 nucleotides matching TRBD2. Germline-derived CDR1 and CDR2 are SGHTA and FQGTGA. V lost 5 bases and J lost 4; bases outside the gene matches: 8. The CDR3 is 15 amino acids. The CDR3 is CASSTTGLAGETQYF. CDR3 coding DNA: TGTGCCAGCAGCACTACGGGACTAGCCGGAGAGACCCAGTACTTC.

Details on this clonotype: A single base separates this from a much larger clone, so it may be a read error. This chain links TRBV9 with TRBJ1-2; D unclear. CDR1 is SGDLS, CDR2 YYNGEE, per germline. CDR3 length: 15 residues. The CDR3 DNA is TGTGCCAGCAGCCCATTAGACCTCCGCGTTTATGGCTCCACCTTC. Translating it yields CASSPLDLRVYGSTF.

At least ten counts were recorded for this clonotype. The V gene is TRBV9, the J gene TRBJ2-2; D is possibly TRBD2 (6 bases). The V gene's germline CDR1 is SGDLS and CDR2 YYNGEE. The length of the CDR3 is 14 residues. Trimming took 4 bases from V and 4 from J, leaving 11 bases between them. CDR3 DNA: TGTGCCAGCAGCCCCCGGGACTTCACCGGGGAGCTGTTTTTT. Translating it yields CASSPRDFTGELFF.

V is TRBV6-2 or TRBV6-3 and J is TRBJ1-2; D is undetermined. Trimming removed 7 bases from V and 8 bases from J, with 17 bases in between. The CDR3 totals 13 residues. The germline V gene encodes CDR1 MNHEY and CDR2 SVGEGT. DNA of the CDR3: TGTGCCAGCATCTATAAGAGGGCGGACGGCTACACCTTC. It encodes CASIYKRADGYTF.

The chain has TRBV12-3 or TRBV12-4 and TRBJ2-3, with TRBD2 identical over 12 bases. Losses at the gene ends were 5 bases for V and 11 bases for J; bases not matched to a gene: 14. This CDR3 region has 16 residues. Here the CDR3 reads CASSPDLAGGPLMQYF. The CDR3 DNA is TGTGCCAGCAGTCCGGATCTAGCGGGAGGGCCGTTAATGCAGTATTTT.

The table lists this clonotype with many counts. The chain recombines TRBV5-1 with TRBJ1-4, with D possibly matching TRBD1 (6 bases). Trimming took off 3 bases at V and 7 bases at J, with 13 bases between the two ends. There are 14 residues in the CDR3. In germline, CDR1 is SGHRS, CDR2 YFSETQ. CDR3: CASSYPGQAEKLFF. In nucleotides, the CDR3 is TGCGCCAGCAGCTATCCGGGACAAGCTGAAAAACTGTTTTTT.

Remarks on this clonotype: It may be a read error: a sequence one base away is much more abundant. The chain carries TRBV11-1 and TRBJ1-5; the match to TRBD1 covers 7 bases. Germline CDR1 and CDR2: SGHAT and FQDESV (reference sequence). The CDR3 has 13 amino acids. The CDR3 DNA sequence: TGTGCCAGCAGCCGAGACAGGGATCACCCCCAGCATTTT. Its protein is CASSRDRDHPQHF.

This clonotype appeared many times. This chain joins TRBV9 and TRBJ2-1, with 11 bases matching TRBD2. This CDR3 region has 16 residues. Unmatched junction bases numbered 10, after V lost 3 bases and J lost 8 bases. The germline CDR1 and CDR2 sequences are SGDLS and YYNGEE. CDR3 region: CASSDEFSGGVHEQFF. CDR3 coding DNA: TGTGCCAGCAGCGATGAATTTAGCGGGGGGGTTCATGAGCAGTTCTTC.

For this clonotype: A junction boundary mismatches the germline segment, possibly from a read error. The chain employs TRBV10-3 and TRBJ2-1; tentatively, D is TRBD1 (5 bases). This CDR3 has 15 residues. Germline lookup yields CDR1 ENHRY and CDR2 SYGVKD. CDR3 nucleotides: TGTGCCGTCAGTGAGTCGGTAGCAGGGAACAATGAGCAGTTCTTC. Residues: CAVSESVAGNNEQFF.

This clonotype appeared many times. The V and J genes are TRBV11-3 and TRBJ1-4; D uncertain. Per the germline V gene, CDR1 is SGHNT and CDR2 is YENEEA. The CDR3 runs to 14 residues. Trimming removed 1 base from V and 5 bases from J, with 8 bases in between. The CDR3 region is CASSLGRLNEKLFF. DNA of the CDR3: TGTGCCAGCAGCTTAGGCAGGTTGAATGAAAAACTGTTTTTT.

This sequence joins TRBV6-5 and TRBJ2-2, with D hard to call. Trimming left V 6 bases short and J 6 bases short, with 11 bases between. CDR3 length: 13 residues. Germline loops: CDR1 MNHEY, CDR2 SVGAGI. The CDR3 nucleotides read TGTGCCAGCAGCCAACTCGGGTCCGGGGAGCTGTTTTTT. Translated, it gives CASSQLGSGELFF.

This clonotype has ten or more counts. The CDR3 spells CASSPDVNIQYF. DNA for the CDR3: TGTGCCAGCAGCCCTGACGTGAACATTCAGTACTTC. V and J are TRBV7-8 and TRBJ2-4; no clear D gene. The V end was cut by 5 bases, the J end by 7 bases, with 9 bases between. The CDR3 has 12 amino acids. From germline, CDR1 is SGHVS and CDR2 FQNEAQ. Full variable domain (rest looked up from reference TRBV7-8 and TRBJ2-4): GAGVSQSPRYKVAKRGQDVALRCDPISGHVSLFWYQQALGQGPEFLTYFQNEAQLDKSGLPSDRFFAERPEGSVSTLKIQRTQQEDSAVYLCASSPDVNIQYFGAGTRLSVL.

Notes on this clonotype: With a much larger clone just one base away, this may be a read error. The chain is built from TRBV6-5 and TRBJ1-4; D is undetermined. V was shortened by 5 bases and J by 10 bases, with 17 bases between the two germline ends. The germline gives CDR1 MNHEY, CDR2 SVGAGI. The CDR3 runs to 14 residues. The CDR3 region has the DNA TGTGCCAGCAGTCACGGGATCGGCAGCCTAAAACTGTTTTTT. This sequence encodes CASSHGIGSLKLFF.

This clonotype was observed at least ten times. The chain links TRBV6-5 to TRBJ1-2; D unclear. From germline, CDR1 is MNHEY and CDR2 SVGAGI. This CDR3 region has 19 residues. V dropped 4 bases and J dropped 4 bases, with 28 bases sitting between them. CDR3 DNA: TGTGCCAGCAGTTCTCGGTTTTCTCGAACAGCGGAGGCTGTCTATGGCTACACCTTC. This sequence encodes CASSSRFSRTAEAVYGYTF.

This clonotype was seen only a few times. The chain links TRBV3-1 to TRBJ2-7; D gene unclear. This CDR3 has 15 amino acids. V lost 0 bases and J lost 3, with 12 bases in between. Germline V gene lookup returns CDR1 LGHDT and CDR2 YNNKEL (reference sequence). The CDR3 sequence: CASSQDLIRIYEQYF. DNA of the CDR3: TGTGCCAGCAGCCAAGATCTGATACGGATCTACGAGCAGTACTTC.

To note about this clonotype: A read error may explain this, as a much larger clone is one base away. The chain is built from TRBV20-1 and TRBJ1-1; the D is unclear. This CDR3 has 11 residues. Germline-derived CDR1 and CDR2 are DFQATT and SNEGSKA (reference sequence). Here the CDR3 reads CSARDVLEASF. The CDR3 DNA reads TGCAGTGCTAGAGATGTACTTGAAGCTTCCTTT.

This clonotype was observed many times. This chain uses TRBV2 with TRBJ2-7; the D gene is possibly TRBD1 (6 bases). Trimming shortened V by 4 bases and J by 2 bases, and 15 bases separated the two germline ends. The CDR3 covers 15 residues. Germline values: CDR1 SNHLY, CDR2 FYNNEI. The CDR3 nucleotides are TGTGCCAGCAGTGGAAACAGGGAACCACCCTACGAGCAGTACTTC. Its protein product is CASSGNREPPYEQYF.

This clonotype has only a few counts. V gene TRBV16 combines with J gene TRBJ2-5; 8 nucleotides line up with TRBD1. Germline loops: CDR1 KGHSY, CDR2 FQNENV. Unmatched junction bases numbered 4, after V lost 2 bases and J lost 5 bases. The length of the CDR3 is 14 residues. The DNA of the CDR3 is TGTGCCAGCAGCCAAGGGACAGGCCCGGAGACCCAGTACTTC. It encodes CASSQGTGPETQYF.

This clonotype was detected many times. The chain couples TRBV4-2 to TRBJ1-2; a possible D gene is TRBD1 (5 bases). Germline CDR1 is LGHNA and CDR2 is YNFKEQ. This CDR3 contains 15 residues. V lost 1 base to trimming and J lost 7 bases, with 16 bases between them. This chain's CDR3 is CASSQGGVTGGGYTF. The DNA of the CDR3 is TGTGCCAGCAGCCAAGGGGGAGTTACAGGCGGTGGCTACACCTTC.

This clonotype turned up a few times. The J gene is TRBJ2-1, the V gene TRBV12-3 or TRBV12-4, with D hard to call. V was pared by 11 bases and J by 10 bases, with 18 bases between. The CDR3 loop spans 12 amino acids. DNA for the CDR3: TGTGCCGGAAACTACACCGAAAGGGAGCAGTTCTTC. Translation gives CAGNYTEREQFF.

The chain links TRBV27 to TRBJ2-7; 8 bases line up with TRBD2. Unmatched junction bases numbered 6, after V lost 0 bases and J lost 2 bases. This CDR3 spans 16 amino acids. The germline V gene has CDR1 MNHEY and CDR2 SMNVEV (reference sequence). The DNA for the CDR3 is TGTGCCAGCAGTTTATCTTGGGGACTAGGTCCCTACGAGCAGTACTTC. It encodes CASSLSWGLGPYEQYF.

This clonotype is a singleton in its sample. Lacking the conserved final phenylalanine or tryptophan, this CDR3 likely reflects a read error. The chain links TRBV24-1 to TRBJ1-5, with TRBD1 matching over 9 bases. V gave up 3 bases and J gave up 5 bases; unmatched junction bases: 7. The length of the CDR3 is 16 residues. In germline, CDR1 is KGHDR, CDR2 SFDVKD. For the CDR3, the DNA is TGTGCCACCAGTGATCCCACACAGGGGGCATATCAGCCCCAGCATCTT. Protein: CATSDPTQGAYQPQHL.

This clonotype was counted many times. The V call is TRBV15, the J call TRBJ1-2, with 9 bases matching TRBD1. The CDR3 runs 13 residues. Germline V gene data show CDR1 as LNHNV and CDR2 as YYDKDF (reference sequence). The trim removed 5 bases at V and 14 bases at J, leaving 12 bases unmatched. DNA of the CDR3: TGTGCCACCAGCGGCGCCGGGACAGGGCGAGGGACCTTC. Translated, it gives CATSGAGTGRGTF.

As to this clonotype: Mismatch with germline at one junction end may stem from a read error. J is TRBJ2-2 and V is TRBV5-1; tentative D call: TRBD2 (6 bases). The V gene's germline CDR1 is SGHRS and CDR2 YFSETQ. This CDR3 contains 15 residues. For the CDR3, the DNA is TGCGCCAGCAGCTGGGGTACTAGCCAGTCCGGGGAGCCGTTTTTT. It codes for CASSWGTSQSGEPFF.